This record covers a single T cell receptor beta chain. The sample is drawn from a study of T cell changes during pregnancy in multiple sclerosis. The CDR3 has 18 amino acids. The trim removed 4 bases at V and 2 bases at J, leaving 9 bases unmatched. The germline CDR1 and CDR2 sequences are MNHNS and SASEGT. Sequencing used immunoSEQ multiplex PCR; TCRdb keeps in-frame clones, though not all of them. Found here are 35,000 to 50,000 clones, 89% of them singletons; the top ten hold under 0.7%. The clonotype originates from a female donor with multiple sclerosis, enrolled in a pregnancy study. The starting material was CD4+ T cells from peripheral blood mononuclear cells, obtained in the first trimester of pregnancy. This rearrangement joins TRBV6-1 to TRBJ2-6; 9 bases align to TRBD1. CDR3 bases: TGTGCCAGCAGTGTTTCCGGGACAGGGAGGGCTGGGGCCAACGTCCTGACTTTC. It is translated as CASSVSGTGRAGANVLTF.